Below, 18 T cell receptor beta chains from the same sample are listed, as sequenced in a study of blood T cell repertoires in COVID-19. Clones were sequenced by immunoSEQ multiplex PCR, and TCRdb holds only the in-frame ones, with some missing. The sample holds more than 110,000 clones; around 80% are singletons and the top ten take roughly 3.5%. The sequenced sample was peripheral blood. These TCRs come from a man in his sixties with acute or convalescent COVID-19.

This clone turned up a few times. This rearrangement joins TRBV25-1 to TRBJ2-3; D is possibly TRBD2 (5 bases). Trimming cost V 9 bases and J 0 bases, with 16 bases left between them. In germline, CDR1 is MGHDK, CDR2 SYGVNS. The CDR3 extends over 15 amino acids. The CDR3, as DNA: TGTGCCAGTCGAAGGTCCGGCGGGAGCACAGATACGCAGTATTTT. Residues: CASRRSGGSTDTQYF.

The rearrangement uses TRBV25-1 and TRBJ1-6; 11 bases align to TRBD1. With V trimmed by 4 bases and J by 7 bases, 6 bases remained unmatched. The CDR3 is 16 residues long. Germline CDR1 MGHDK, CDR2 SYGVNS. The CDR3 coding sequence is TGTGCCAGCAGTGCCCGGACAGGGGGCGCGAATTCACCCCTCCACTTT. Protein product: CASSARTGGANSPLHF.

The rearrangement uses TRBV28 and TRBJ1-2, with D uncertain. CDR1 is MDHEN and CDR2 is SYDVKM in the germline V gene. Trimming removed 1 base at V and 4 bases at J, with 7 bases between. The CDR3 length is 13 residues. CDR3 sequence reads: CASSLLPVYGYTF. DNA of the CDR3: TGTGCCAGCAGTTTATTACCGGTCTATGGCTACACCTTC.

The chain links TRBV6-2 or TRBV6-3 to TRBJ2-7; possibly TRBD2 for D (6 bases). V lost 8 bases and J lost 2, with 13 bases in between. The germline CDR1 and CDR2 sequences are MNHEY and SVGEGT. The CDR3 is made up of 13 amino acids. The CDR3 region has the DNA TGTGCCAGCGGCCAGGGAGGCGCCTACGAGCAGTACTTC. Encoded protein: CASGQGGAYEQYF.

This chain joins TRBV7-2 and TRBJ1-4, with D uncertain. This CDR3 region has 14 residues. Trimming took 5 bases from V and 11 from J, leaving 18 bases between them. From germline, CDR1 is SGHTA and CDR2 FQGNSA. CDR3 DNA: TGTGCCAGCAGCCCCGGGGAACAACGGTGGAAACTGTTTTTT. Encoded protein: CASSPGEQRWKLFF.

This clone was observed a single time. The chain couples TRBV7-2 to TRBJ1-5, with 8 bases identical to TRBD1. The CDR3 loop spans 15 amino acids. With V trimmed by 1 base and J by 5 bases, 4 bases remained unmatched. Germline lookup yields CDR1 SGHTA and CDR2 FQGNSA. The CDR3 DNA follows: TGTGCCAGCAGCTTAGATCAGGGGGCCTATCAGCCCCAGCATTTT. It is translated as CASSLDQGAYQPQHF.

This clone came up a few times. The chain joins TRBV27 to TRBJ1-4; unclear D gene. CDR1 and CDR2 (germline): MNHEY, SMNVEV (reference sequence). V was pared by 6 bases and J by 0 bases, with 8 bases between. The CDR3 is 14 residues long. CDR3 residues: CASRLVATNEKLFF. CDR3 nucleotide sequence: TGTGCCAGCAGACTAGTTGCAACTAATGAAAAACTGTTTTTT.

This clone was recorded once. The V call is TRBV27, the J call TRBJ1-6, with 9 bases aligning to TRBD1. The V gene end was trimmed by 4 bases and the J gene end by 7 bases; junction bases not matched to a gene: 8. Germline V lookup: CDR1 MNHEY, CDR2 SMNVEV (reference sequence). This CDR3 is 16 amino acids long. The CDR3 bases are TGTGCCAGCAGTTCCCTGGGACAGGGCGAAAATTCACCCCTCCACTTT. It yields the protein CASSSLGQGENSPLHF.

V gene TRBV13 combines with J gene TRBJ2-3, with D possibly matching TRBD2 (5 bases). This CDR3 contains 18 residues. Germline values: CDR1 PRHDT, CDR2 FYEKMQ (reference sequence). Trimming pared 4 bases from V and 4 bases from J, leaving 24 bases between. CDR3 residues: CASSSQPRSVQVPDTQYF. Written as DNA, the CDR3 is TGTGCCAGCAGCTCCCAACCCCGTAGCGTTCAAGTCCCAGATACGCAGTATTTT.

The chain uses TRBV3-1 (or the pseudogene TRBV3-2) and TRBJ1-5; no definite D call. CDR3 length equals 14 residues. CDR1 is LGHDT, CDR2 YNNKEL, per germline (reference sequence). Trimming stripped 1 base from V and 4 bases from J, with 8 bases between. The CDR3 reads CASSQGGQNQPQHF. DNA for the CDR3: TGTGCCAGCAGCCAAGGAGGGCAAAATCAGCCCCAGCATTTT.

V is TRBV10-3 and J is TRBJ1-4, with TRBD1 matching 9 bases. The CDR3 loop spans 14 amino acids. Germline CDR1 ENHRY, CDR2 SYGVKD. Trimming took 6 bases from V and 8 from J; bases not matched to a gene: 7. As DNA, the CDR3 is TGTGCCATCAGCCAGACAGGGGGAGGGGAAAAACTGTTTTTT. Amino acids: CAISQTGGGEKLFF.

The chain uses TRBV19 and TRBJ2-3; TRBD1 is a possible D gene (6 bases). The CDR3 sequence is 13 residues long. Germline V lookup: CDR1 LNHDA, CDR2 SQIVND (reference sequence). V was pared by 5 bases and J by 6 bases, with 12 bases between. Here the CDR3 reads CASSWTVTDTQYF. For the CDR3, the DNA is TGTGCCAGTAGTTGGACAGTCACCGATACGCAGTATTTT.

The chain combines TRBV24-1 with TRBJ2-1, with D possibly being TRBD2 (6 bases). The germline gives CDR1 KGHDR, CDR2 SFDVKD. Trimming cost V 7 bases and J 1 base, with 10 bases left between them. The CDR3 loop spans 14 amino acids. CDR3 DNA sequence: TGTGCCACCAGGGGCGGGGTGTCCTACAATGAGCAGTTCTTC. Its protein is CATRGGVSYNEQFF.

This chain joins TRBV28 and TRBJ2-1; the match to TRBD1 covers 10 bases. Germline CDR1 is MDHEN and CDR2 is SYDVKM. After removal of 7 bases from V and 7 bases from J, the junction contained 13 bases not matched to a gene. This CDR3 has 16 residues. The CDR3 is CASTPSWGQGSNEQFF. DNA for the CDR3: TGTGCCAGCACCCCGTCTTGGGGACAGGGGTCAAATGAGCAGTTCTTC.

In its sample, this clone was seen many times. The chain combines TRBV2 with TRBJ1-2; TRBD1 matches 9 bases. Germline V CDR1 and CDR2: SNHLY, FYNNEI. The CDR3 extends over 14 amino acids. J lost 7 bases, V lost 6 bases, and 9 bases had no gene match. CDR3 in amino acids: CASRGTGGARGYTF. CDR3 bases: TGTGCCAGCAGGGGTACAGGGGGCGCACGTGGCTACACCTTC.

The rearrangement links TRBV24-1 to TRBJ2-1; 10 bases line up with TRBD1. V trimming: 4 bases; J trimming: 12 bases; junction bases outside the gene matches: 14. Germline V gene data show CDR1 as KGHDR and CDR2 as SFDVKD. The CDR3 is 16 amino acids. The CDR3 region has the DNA TGTGCCACCAGTGACGAGGGACAGGGGAGGGCTTATGGGCAGTTCTTC. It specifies CATSDEGQGRAYGQFF.

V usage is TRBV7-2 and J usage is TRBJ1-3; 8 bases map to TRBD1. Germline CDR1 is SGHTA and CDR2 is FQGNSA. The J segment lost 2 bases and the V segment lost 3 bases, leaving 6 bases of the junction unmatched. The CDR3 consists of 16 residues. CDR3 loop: CASSFGTGRTGNTIYF. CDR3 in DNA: TGTGCCAGCAGCTTCGGGACAGGACGAACTGGAAACACCATATATTTT.

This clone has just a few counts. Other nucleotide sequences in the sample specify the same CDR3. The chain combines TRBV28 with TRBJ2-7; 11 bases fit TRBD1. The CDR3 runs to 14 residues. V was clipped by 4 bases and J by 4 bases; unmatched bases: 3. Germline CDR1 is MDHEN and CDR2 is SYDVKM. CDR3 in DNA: TGTGCCAGCAGTTCCGGGACAGGGGGATACGAGCAGTACTTC. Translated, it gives CASSSGTGGYEQYF.